The 18 T cell receptor beta chains below all came from one sample that was sequenced in a study of cytomegalovirus exposure and HLA in healthy donors. A multiplex PCR was run with 60 Vbeta primers and 13 Jbeta primers. Produced via immunoSEQ multiplex PCR; TCRdb's table is partial and in-frame only. The table records roughly 200,000 clones, roughly 13% of them present only once. Sample: PBMCs. Source of these receptors: a man aged 45-60 years in good health and CMV-seropositive.

The chain recombines TRBV19 with TRBJ2-7; 9 nucleotides match TRBD1. CDR3 length equals 15 residues. CDR1 and CDR2 from the germline V gene are LNHDA and SQIVND (reference sequence). The V segment lost 5 bases and the J segment 0 bases; nucleotides outside the gene matches: 5. The CDR3 spells CASSSLGQGSYEQYF. CDR3 DNA: TGTGCCAGTAGTTCCTTGGGACAGGGCTCCTACGAGCAGTACTTC. Variable domain in full (rest from reference TRBV19 and TRBJ2-7): DGGITQSPKYLFRKEGQNVTLSCEQNLNHDAMYWYRQDPGQGLRLIYYSQIVNDFQKGDIAEGYSVSREKKESFPLTVTSAQKNPTAFYLCASSSLGQGSYEQYFGPGTRLTVT.

V is TRBV5-4 and J is TRBJ2-1, with 10 nucleotides matching TRBD2. This CDR3 is built from 16 residues. The germline V gene encodes CDR1 SGHNT and CDR2 YYREEE (reference sequence). J lost 3 bases, V lost 0 bases, and 3 bases had no gene match. The CDR3 loop reads CASSLGAGGLYNEQFF. Written as DNA, the CDR3 is TGTGCCAGCAGCTTGGGAGCGGGGGGGCTCTACAATGAGCAGTTCTTC.

The chain couples TRBV19 to TRBJ1-1; no firm D call. Per the germline V gene, CDR1 is LNHDA and CDR2 is SQIVND (reference sequence). V gave up 1 base and J gave up 7 bases, with 13 bases separating them. The CDR3 length is 14 residues. The CDR3 nucleotides are TGTGCCAGTAGTATAGGGACCCGGCGGGGTGAAGCTTTCTTT. The encoded protein is CASSIGTRRGEAFF.

The V and J genes are TRBV7-2 and TRBJ2-5; TRBD2 is a possible D gene (6 bases). V lost 1 base and J lost 2, with 8 bases in between. CDR1 SGHTA and CDR2 FQGNSA come from the germline V gene. CDR3 length equals 14 residues. The DNA of the CDR3 is TGTGCCAGCAGCTTAGGGGCGGGACAAGAGACCCAGTACTTC. This translates into CASSLGAGQETQYF.

This clone was seen a few times. This chain joins TRBV7-3 and TRBJ2-7; 8 positions match TRBD1. Germline loops: CDR1 SGHTA, CDR2 FQGTGA. The CDR3 covers 13 residues. V lost 2 bases and J lost 7; bases outside the gene matches: 4. The CDR3 DNA reads TGTGCCAGCAGCTTAGGACAGGGCAGGGAGCAGTACTTC. It translates to CASSLGQGREQYF.

The chain uses TRBV7-2 and TRBJ2-2; D ambiguous. V dropped 5 bases and J dropped 3 bases, with 22 bases sitting between them. The CDR3 length is 18 residues. Germline V gene sequence: CDR1 SGHTA, CDR2 FQGNSA. The DNA of the CDR3 is TGTGCCAGCAGCCTCCACCTATTGGCAACCCGGGACACCGGGGAGCTGTTTTTT. It encodes CASSLHLLATRDTGELFF.

This clone was counted only a few times. The chain employs TRBV5-4 and TRBJ2-7, with a possible D match to TRBD1 (6 bases). V lost 0 bases, J lost 7 bases, and 11 bases lay in between. Germline-derived CDR1 and CDR2 are SGHNT and YYREEE (reference sequence). CDR3 length: 13 residues. For the CDR3, the DNA is TGTGCCAGCAGCTTGGACAGGGTTTATGAGCAGTACTTC. This gives the protein CASSLDRVYEQYF.

The rearrangement links TRBV19 to TRBJ2-1; possibly TRBD1 for D (6 bases). V lost 2 bases, J lost 7 bases, and 15 bases lay in between. The CDR3 has 15 amino acids. Germline lookup yields CDR1 LNHDA and CDR2 SQIVND (reference sequence). CDR3 nucleotide sequence: TGTGCCAGTAGTATATCGGCAGGGGATTGGAATGAGCAGTTCTTC. As protein: CASSISAGDWNEQFF.

This clone has a handful of counts. The chain joins TRBV7-9 to TRBJ1-1; possibly TRBD1 for D (6 bases). Between the trimmed V and J ends, which lost 5 bases and 6 bases, there was a span of 16 bases. Germline CDR1 reads SEHNR; CDR2 reads FQNEAQ (reference sequence). CDR3 length: 14 amino acids. The CDR3 DNA reads as TGTGCCAGCAGCCCAATAACAGGGTTCGCTGAAGCTTTCTTT. Translated: CASSPITGFAEAFF.

This clone has a handful of counts. V usage is TRBV6-5 and J usage is TRBJ2-3; TRBD1 matches at 7 bases. V was pared by 7 bases and J by 6 bases, with 13 bases of the junction left unmatched. Germline V CDR1 and CDR2: MNHEY, SVGAGI. The CDR3 runs 15 residues. The CDR3 sequence: CASMGRGRGSDTQYF. For the CDR3, the DNA is TGTGCCAGCATGGGAAGGGGGCGAGGTTCCGATACGCAGTATTTT.

The chain has TRBV28 and TRBJ1-2, with a possible D match to TRBD1 (6 bases). The germline V and J ends were trimmed by 7 bases and 2 bases, with 11 bases remaining between them. This CDR3 has 13 residues. Germline CDR1 and CDR2: MDHEN and SYDVKM. The CDR3 region is CASIEGGNYGYTF. Here the CDR3 DNA reads TGTGCCAGCATCGAGGGGGGGAACTATGGCTACACCTTC.

The chain joins TRBV5-4 to TRBJ2-1; 14 bases align to TRBD2. Germline CDR1 is SGHNT and CDR2 is YYREEE (reference sequence). J gave up 5 bases and V 4 bases, and 5 bases lay outside the gene matches. The CDR3 is made up of 16 amino acids. CDR3 sequence reads: CASSGGTSGGHNEQFF. The CDR3 coding sequence is TGTGCCAGCAGCGGGGGGACTAGCGGGGGCCACAATGAGCAGTTCTTC.

This clone was seen only a few times. The J gene is TRBJ1-2, the V gene TRBV7-9; weak D call: TRBD1 (5 bases). From germline, CDR1 is SEHNR and CDR2 FQNEAQ (reference sequence). With 1 base removed from V and 5 bases from J, the gap between germline ends came to 14 bases. The CDR3 is made up of 15 amino acids. The CDR3 region has the DNA TGTGCCAGCAGCTTAGGCCAGGGCCCTTGGTATGGCTACACCTTC. Its translation: CASSLGQGPWYGYTF.

This clone was seen only a few times. The chain links TRBV27 to TRBJ2-5, with 9 bases fitting TRBD1. Germline loops: CDR1 MNHEY, CDR2 SMNVEV (reference sequence). V trimming: 4 bases; J trimming: 5 bases; junction bases outside the gene matches: 2. The CDR3 length is 13 residues. The CDR3 coding sequence is TGTGCCAGCAGTTACGGACAGGGGGAGACCCAGTACTTC. Protein: CASSYGQGETQYF.

The chain links TRBV30 to TRBJ1-1; no firm D call. Germline values: CDR1 GTSNPN, CDR2 SVGIG (reference sequence). V gave up 0 bases and J gave up 1 base, with 6 bases separating them. The CDR3 sequence is 13 residues long. CDR3 nucleotides: TGTGCCTGGAGTGTACGGGAGAACACTGAAGCTTTCTTT. Its translation: CAWSVRENTEAFF.

The J gene is TRBJ2-3, the V gene TRBV11-3, with D unresolved. Germline CDR1 SGHNT, CDR2 YENEEA. Trimming stripped 0 bases from V and 0 bases from J, with 4 bases between. This CDR3 region has 14 residues. This CDR3 reads CASSLDTSTDTQYF. CDR3 in DNA: TGTGCCAGCAGCTTAGACACAAGCACAGATACGCAGTATTTT.

In this sample, this clone turned up a few times. The rearrangement joins TRBV10-3 to TRBJ1-1; D might be TRBD1 (6 bases). The CDR3 has 12 amino acids. The germline CDR1 and CDR2 sequences are ENHRY and SYGVKD. Trimming left V 6 bases short and J 3 bases short, with 8 bases between. DNA of the CDR3: TGTGCCATCAGGGGACAAGACACTGAAGCTTTCTTT. Protein product: CAIRGQDTEAFF.

Only a few counts were recorded for this clone. V is TRBV29-1 and J is TRBJ1-4; 10 nucleotides align to TRBD1. CDR3 length equals 13 residues. V was clipped by 4 bases and J by 8 bases; unmatched bases: 4. The germline CDR1 and CDR2 sequences are SQVTM and ANQGSEA. CDR3 loop: CSVAGTGEEKLFF. CDR3 nucleotides: TGCAGCGTTGCCGGGACAGGGGAGGAAAAACTGTTTTTT.